This TCR beta chain was recovered during a study of T cell responses to AZD1222 COVID-19 vaccine. Sequencing was performed with immunoSEQ multiplex PCR; in TCRdb, only in-frame clones are kept and a portion is missing. The sample shows approximately 120,000 clones, nearly 90% of them seen only once. Sequencing was performed on peripheral blood, taken on day 0 of AZD1222 vaccination. The TCR comes from an adult in good health.

The CDR3 nucleotides are TGTGCCAGCAGTTTCGGTAATTCACCCCTCCACTTT. Translation: CASSFGNSPLHF. The J gene is TRBJ1-6, the V gene TRBV12-3 or TRBV12-4; D call uncertain. Trimming removed 3 bases at V and 6 bases at J, with 3 bases between. The CDR3 consists of 12 residues.